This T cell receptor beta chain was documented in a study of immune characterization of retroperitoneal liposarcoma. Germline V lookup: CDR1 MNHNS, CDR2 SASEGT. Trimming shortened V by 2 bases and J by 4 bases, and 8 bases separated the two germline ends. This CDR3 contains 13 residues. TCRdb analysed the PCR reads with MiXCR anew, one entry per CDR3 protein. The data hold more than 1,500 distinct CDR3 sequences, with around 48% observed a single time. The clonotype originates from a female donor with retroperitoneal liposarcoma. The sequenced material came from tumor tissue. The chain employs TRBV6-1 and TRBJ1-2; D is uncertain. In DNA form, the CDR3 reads TGTGCCAGCAGTGAACAGTATAGCTATGGCTACACCTTC. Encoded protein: CASSEQYSYGYTF.